The entry that follows covers one T cell receptor beta chain sequence. Its specificity is unknown. The CDR3 has 15 amino acids. Trimming left V 4 bases short and J 4 bases short, with 16 bases between. CDR1 and CDR2 (germline): SGHTA, FQGNSA. This entry belongs to a study of radiation and T cells in renal cell carcinoma. Time point indicated: blood 2 weeks post-SBRT. Documented treatment: 15 Gy SBRT to primary tumor, nephrectomy 4 weeks later. After SBRT, blood was collected at 2 and 4 weeks, plus baseline. Some clones are missing from TCRdb's copy, which holds only in-frame ones; the method was immunoSEQ multiplex PCR. The table includes roughly 130,000 clones, 88% detected once. Findings of the study overall: No pretreatment tumor biopsies were available for baseline clonotypes.

The V gene is TRBV7-2, the J gene TRBJ1-2; possible D gene TRBD1, 5 bases. This clonotype was sampled from a woman aged 70-85 years with renal cell carcinoma. The sequencing here drew on blood, taken from a patient whose treatment included radiotherapy and nephrectomy. The CDR3 loop reads CASSSPSRVGYGYTF. CDR3 coding DNA: TGTGCCAGCAGCTCACCTTCCAGGGTCGGCTATGGCTACACCTTC.